This entry is about one T cell receptor (beta chain). The data are from a study of OX40 agonist ivuxolimab in advanced cancers. As for the study in general: Ivuxolimab was delivered to patients intravenously every 2 weeks at doses spanning 0.01 to 10 mg/kg.

The V end lost 3 bases, the J end lost 0 bases, and 8 bases lay between the germline ends. Germline CDR1 and CDR2: GTSNPN and SVGIG (reference sequence). The CDR3 sequence is 13 residues long. The method was immunoSEQ multiplex PCR; TCRdb's version includes in-frame clones alone and lacks a portion of them. The table records some 86,000 clones, less than 95% of them present only once. The receptor comes from an adult with an advanced solid tumor such as melanoma, head and neck, liver or kidney cancer. Sequenced material: CD4+ or CD8+ T cells sorted from blood, taken in a trial of the OX40 agonist ivuxolimab. The chain recombines TRBV30 with TRBJ1-2, with no clear D. The CDR3 bases are TGTGCCTGGAGCGAGGGAGCTAACTATGGCTACACCTTC. This sequence encodes CAWSEGANYGYTF.